Described below is a single T cell receptor (beta chain) sequence and its context. What it recognizes is unknown. This record comes from a study of cytomegalovirus exposure and HLA in healthy donors. Notes on the study in general: Specificity of three CMV-associated chains for CMV antigens was verified in vitro. Reported findings show TCR beta sequences accurately forecast HLA-A and HLA-B alleles in most subjects. TCR beta V segments were, for the most part, productive about 87% or about 30% of the time in an earlier analysis.

Although they were nominally healthy when sampled, donors likely had unrecorded immune exposures. The CDR3 length is 15 residues. From germline, CDR1 is SGHRS and CDR2 YFSETQ. V shed 5 bases and J 0 bases; nucleotides not matched to a gene: 7. Primers: 60 Vbeta forward and 13 Jbeta reverse. Using immunoSEQ multiplex PCR, the repertoire was profiled, and TCRdb retains in-frame clones only, with some absent. The table lists about 120,000 clones. The sample comprised PBMCs. The chain joins TRBV5-1 to TRBJ2-5; 7 positions agree with TRBD1. The source is a man aged 18 to 30 in good health and CMV-seronegative. This chain's CDR3 is CASSPGTVYQETQYF. For the CDR3, the DNA is TGCGCCAGCAGTCCCGGGACAGTGTACCAAGAGACCCAGTACTTC.